The 20 T cell receptor beta chains below come from one sample, sequenced in a study of OX40 agonist ivuxolimab in advanced cancers. Library preparation used the immunoSEQ multiplex PCR assay. Sourced from immuneACCESS, this table was stored by TCRdb with only in-frame sequences that have V and J called. A share of the clones is absent; for the studies checked, an unresolved V gene accounts for under half, and the remainder has no known explanation. Counted in this sample were roughly 70,000 clones; around 88% of them appeared once. The top ten constitute about 6.9% of the sample. Sequences were derived from CD4+ or CD8+ T cells sorted from blood, sampled in a trial of the OX40 agonist ivuxolimab. These receptors were obtained from an adult with an advanced solid tumor such as melanoma, head and neck, liver or kidney cancer.

V gene TRBV6-6 combines with J gene TRBJ1-2; D perhaps matches TRBD1 (5 bases). The CDR3 length is 11 residues. The ends were cut back, 6 bases at V and 5 bases at J, with 7 bases in the middle. Germline assignment: CDR1 MNHNY and CDR2 SVGAGI (reference sequence). The CDR3 nucleotides read TGTGCCAGCAGCACAGGATATGGCTACACCTTC. It specifies CASSTGYGYTF.

The genes are TRBV29-1 and TRBJ1-2, with D uncertain. The CDR3 is made up of 14 amino acids. Trimming pared 6 bases from V and 0 bases from J, leaving 14 bases between. The germline V gene has CDR1 SQVTM and CDR2 ANQGSEA. CDR3 in DNA: TGCAGCGTCGACTCAACGGCTACTAACTATGGCTACACCTTC. This translates into CSVDSTATNYGYTF. Full variable domain (rest looked up from reference TRBV29-1 and TRBJ1-2): SAVISQKPSRDICQRGTSLTIQCQVDSQVTMMFWYRQQPGQSLTLIATANQGSEATYESGFVIDKFPISRPNLTFSTLTVSNMSPEDSSIYLCSVDSTATNYGYTFGSGTRLTVV.

The rearrangement uses TRBV30 and TRBJ1-2, with D hard to call. V was clipped by 5 bases and J by 4 bases, with 20 bases between them. This CDR3 comprises 15 residues. Germline V gene lookup returns CDR1 GTSNPN and CDR2 SVGIG (reference sequence). CDR3 region: CAWEPGLTLPYGYTF. For the CDR3, the DNA is TGTGCCTGGGAACCGGGCCTTACCCTTCCCTATGGCTACACCTTC.

The J gene is TRBJ2-5, the V gene TRBV5-1; D is undetermined. The CDR3 runs 14 residues. Germline-derived CDR1 and CDR2 are SGHRS and YFSETQ. The V gene lost 4 bases and the J gene lost 1 base, with 11 bases spanning the gap. CDR3 residues: CASSLHPGQETQYF. CDR3 nucleotide sequence: TGCGCCAGCAGCCTACACCCGGGCCAAGAGACCCAGTACTTC.

This clone has just one count. This chain connects TRBV7-2 to TRBJ2-2; no clear D gene. Germline V lookup: CDR1 SGHTA, CDR2 FQGNSA. The CDR3 runs to 13 residues. The V end was cut by 5 bases, the J end by 7 bases, with 11 bases between. The CDR3 nucleotides read TGTGCCAGCAGCCATAGCTCGATCGGGGAGCTGTTTTTT. Translated: CASSHSSIGELFF. Full variable domain (outside the CDR3, taken from reference TRBV7-2 and TRBJ2-2): GAGVSQSPSNKVTEKGKDVELRCDPISGHTALYWYRQSLGQGLEFLIYFQGNSAPDKSGLPSDRFSAERTGGSVSTLTIQRTQQEDSAVYLCASSHSSIGELFFGEGSRLTVL.

The chain combines TRBV5-1 with TRBJ2-2; a possible D gene is TRBD1 (5 bases). V was trimmed by 1 base and J by 2 bases, leaving 6 bases between them. The CDR3 contains 14 residues. Germline V lookup: CDR1 SGHRS, CDR2 YFSETQ. The CDR3 region is CASSLTGNTGELFF. As DNA, the CDR3 is TGCGCCAGCAGCTTGACAGGCAACACCGGGGAGCTGTTTTTT.

V is TRBV6-5 and J is TRBJ1-4; tentative D call: TRBD1 (6 bases). V was cut by 8 bases and J by 11 bases, with 12 bases left in between. This CDR3 comprises 11 residues. Germline values: CDR1 MNHEY, CDR2 SVGAGI. The CDR3 region has the DNA TGTGCCAGCCGGACAGAAGAGAAACTGTTTTTT. Translation: CASRTEEKLFF.

The V call is TRBV4-1, the J call TRBJ1-3; no reliable D call. Germline CDR1 and CDR2: MGHRA and YSYEKL. V lost 1 base and J lost 1, with 8 bases in between. The CDR3 length is 15 residues. CDR3 amino acids: CASSQAVASGNTIYF. CDR3 nucleotides: TGCGCCAGCAGCCAAGCAGTAGCTTCTGGAAACACCATATATTTT.

The chain is built from TRBV6-5 and TRBJ2-7; perhaps TRBD1 as D (5 bases). In germline, CDR1 is MNHEY, CDR2 SVGAGI. This CDR3 spans 14 amino acids. The germline V and J ends were trimmed by 6 bases and 3 bases, with 15 bases remaining between them. In DNA, the CDR3 is TGTGCCAGCAGCCCCCAACAGGCCTACTACGAGCAGTACTTC. The encoded protein is CASSPQQAYYEQYF.

J is TRBJ1-1 and V is TRBV7-2, with D possibly TRBD1 on 6 matching bases. This CDR3 contains 14 residues. V gave up 0 bases and J gave up 7 bases, with 12 bases separating them. The V gene's germline CDR1 is SGHTA and CDR2 FQGNSA. Here the CDR3 reads CASSLAGGSIEAFF. The CDR3 DNA reads TGTGCCAGCAGCTTAGCTGGGGGCTCGATTGAAGCTTTCTTT. Looking up the rest from reference TRBV7-2 and TRBJ1-1 gives the full variable domain: GAGVSQSPSNKVTEKGKDVELRCDPISGHTALYWYRQSLGQGLEFLIYFQGNSAPDKSGLPSDRFSAERTGGSVSTLTIQRTQQEDSAVYLCASSLAGGSIEAFFGQGTRLTVV.

The chain uses TRBV2 and TRBJ1-5, with 10 bases fitting TRBD1. Germline trimming cut 5 bases from V and 10 bases from J; bases unmatched to any gene: 8. The CDR3 contains 14 residues. Per germline, CDR1 SNHLY and CDR2 FYNNEI. CDR3: CASSSDRGQKPQHF. In DNA form, the CDR3 reads TGTGCCAGCAGTTCTGACAGGGGGCAAAAACCCCAGCATTTT.

The rearrangement uses TRBV7-6 and TRBJ2-4, with TRBD2 identical over 10 bases. This CDR3 contains 16 residues. Germline CDR1 and CDR2: SGHVS and FNYEAQ. J lost 6 bases, V lost 4 bases, and 9 bases had no gene match. The CDR3 spells CASSSLLAGRGNIQYF. The CDR3 DNA sequence: TGTGCCAGCAGCTCCCTACTAGCGGGACGGGGAAACATTCAGTACTTC. The full variable domain, its missing parts supplied by reference TRBV7-6 and TRBJ2-4, is GAGVSQSPRYKVTKRGQDVALRCDPISGHVSLYWYRQALGQGPEFLTYFNYEAQQDKSGLPNDRFSAERPEGSISTLTIQRTEQRDSAMYRCASSSLLAGRGNIQYFGAGTRLSVL.

The rearrangement uses TRBV15 and TRBJ1-1; D possibly corresponds to TRBD1 (6 bases). V was trimmed by 3 bases and J by 1 base, leaving 12 bases between them. This CDR3 contains 15 residues. The germline V gene has CDR1 LNHNV and CDR2 YYDKDF (reference sequence). The DNA for the CDR3 is TGTGCCACCAGCAGCAAGACAGGTGGGAACACTGAAGCTTTCTTT. It codes for CATSSKTGGNTEAFF.

This sequence joins TRBV10-2 and TRBJ2-7; 7 positions agree with TRBD1. The germline gives CDR1 WSHSY, CDR2 SAAADI. The CDR3 is made up of 16 amino acids. Trimming removed 0 bases from V and 3 bases from J; junction bases left unmatched: 8. CDR3 amino acids: CASSESNIRQGYEQYF. The CDR3 region has the DNA TGCGCCAGCAGTGAGTCGAACATCCGACAGGGCTACGAGCAGTACTTC.

The gene calls are TRBV2 and TRBJ1-5; D is possibly TRBD1 (5 bases). V was pared by 8 bases and J by 0 bases, with 8 bases between. The length of the CDR3 is 13 residues. The germline CDR1 and CDR2 sequences are SNHLY and FYNNEI. The DNA of the CDR3 is TGTGCCAGCGGAGGGGTTAGCAATCAGCCCCAGCATTTT. This sequence encodes CASGGVSNQPQHF. Using reference TRBV2 and TRBJ1-5 for the parts outside the CDR3, the full variable domain is EPEVTQTPSHQVTQMGQEVILRCVPISNHLYFYWYRQILGQKVEFLVSFYNNEISEKSEIFDDQFSVERPDGSNFTLKIRSTKLEDSAMYFCASGGVSNQPQHFGDGTRLSIL.

The genes are TRBV7-8 and TRBJ2-7; D is perhaps TRBD1 (5 bases). This CDR3 is 15 amino acids long. Deletions cut 2 bases from V and 1 base from J, with 12 bases between. Germline loops: CDR1 SGHVS, CDR2 FQNEAQ. The CDR3: CASSLRPRGSYEQYF. The CDR3 bases are TGTGCCAGCAGCTTAAGGCCAAGGGGATCCTACGAGCAGTACTTC.

CDR3 sequence: CASSLVGVRGGEQYF. The CDR3 nucleotides are TGTGCCAGCAGCTTAGTAGGAGTGAGGGGGGGCGAGCAGTACTTC. The genes are TRBV11-2 and TRBJ2-7; the D gene is possibly TRBD2 (7 bases). The CDR3 has 15 amino acids. V lost 1 base and J lost 6, with 16 bases in between. Germline lookup yields CDR1 SGHAT and CDR2 FQNNGV.

The chain links TRBV15 to TRBJ2-7; D not certain. Germline loops: CDR1 LNHNV, CDR2 YYDKDF (reference sequence). The CDR3 extends over 13 amino acids. V was cut by 3 bases and J by 3 bases, with 9 bases left in between. The CDR3 spells CATSREVSYEQYF. CDR3 DNA sequence: TGTGCCACCAGCAGGGAAGTAAGCTACGAGCAGTACTTC. The variable domain in full, completed from reference TRBV15 and TRBJ2-7, reads DAMVIQNPRYQVTQFGKPVTLSCSQTLNHNVMYWYQQKSSQAPKLLFHYYDKDFNNEADTPDNFQSRRPNTSFCFLDIRSPGLGDTAMYLCATSREVSYEQYFGPGTRLTVT.

The V and J genes are TRBV11-3 and TRBJ1-5; D is ambiguous. V shed 2 bases and J shed 0 bases, with 2 bases lying between them. This CDR3 has 13 amino acids. CDR1 and CDR2 from the germline V gene are SGHNT and YENEEA. In DNA form, the CDR3 reads TGTGCCAGCAGCTTATATAGCAATCAGCCCCAGCATTTT. Protein sequence: CASSLYSNQPQHF.

The J gene is TRBJ2-7, the V gene TRBV6-1; TRBD1 agrees at 8 bases. This CDR3 region has 12 residues. V gave up 11 bases and J gave up 4 bases; unmatched junction bases: 7. The germline V gene has CDR1 MNHNS and CDR2 SASEGT. For the CDR3, the DNA is TGTGCCGGGGGACAGGCTTTATACGAGCAGTACTTC. As protein: CAGGQALYEQYF.